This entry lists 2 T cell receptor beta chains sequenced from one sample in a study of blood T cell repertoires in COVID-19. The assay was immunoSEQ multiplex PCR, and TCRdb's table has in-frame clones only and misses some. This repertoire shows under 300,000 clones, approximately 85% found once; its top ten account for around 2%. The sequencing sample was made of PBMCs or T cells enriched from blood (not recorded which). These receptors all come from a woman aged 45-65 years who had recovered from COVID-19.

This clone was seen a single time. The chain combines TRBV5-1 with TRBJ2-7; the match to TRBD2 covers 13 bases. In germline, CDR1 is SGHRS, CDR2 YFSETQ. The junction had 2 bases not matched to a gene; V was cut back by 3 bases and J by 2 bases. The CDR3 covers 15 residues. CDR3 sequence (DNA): TGCGCCAGCAGCTCCGGGACTAGCGGGGCCTACGAGCAGTACTTC. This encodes CASSSGTSGAYEQYF. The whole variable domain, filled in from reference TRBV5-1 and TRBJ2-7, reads KAGVTQTPRYLIKTRGQQVTLSCSPISGHRSVSWYQQTPGQGLQFLFEYFSETQRNKGNFPGRFSGRQFSNSRSEMNVSTLELGDSALYLCASSSGTSGAYEQYFGPGTRLTVT.

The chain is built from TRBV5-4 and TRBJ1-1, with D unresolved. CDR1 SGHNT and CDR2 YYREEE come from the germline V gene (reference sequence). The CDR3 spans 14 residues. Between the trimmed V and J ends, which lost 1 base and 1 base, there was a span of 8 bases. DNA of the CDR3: TGTGCCAGCAGCTTGCCTTACAGGAACACTGAAGCTTTCTTT. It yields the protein CASSLPYRNTEAFF.